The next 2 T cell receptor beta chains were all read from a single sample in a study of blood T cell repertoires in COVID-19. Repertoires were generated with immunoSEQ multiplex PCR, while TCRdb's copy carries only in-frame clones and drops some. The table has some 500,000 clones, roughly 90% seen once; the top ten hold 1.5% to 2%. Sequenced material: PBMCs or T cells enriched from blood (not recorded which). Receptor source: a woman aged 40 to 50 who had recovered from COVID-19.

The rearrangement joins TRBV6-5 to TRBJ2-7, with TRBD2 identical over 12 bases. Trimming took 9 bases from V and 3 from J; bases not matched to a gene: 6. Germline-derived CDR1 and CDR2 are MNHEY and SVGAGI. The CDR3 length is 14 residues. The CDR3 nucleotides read TGTGCCAGTACCAGGACTAGCGGGAACTACGAGCAGTACTTC. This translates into CASTRTSGNYEQYF.

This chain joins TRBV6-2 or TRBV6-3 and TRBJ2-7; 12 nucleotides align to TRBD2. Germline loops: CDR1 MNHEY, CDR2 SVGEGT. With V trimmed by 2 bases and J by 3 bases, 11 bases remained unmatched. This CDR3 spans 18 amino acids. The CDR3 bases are TGTGCCAGCAGTTACCCCACCGCGACTAGCGGGAGCCTCTACGAGCAGTACTTC. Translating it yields CASSYPTATSGSLYEQYF.